A single sample is the source of the 27 T cell receptor beta chains below, sequenced in a study of CD39 and CD103 CD8 tumor-infiltrating T cells. The method was immunoSEQ multiplex PCR; TCRdb's version includes in-frame clones alone and lacks a portion of them. The table has roughly 18,000 clones, 85% to 95% seen once; the top ten hold more than 4%. The sequencing input was CD8+ T cells sorted from blood. The subset here: total memory CD8 T cells (CD45RA-CCR7+/-) from blood or uninvolved lymph node. The source of these receptors is a human donor with head and neck squamous cell carcinoma.

The chain employs TRBV10-3 and TRBJ1-6; a weak D match, TRBD1 (5 bases). The CDR3 length is 17 residues. CDR1 and CDR2 from the germline V gene are ENHRY and SYGVKD. V was clipped by 0 bases and J by 5 bases, with 14 bases between them. As DNA, the CDR3 is TGTGCCATCAGTGAGTCCAGGGTAAGCTTCCATAATTCACCCCTCCACTTT. Protein: CAISESRVSFHNSPLHF.

The chain joins TRBV7-9 to TRBJ1-2; D is unclear. The V and J ends lost 1 base and 3 bases respectively, with 6 bases between them. CDR1 is SEHNR, CDR2 FQNEAQ, per germline (reference sequence). The CDR3 has 13 residues. CDR3 protein: CASSLGGYYGYTF. Here the CDR3 DNA reads TGTGCCAGCAGCTTAGGAGGATACTATGGCTACACCTTC.

The J gene is TRBJ1-2, the V gene TRBV7-9, with TRBD1 matching over 8 bases. Trimming cost V 6 bases and J 8 bases; bases outside gene matches: 11. This CDR3 comprises 14 residues. The germline V gene has CDR1 SEHNR and CDR2 FQNEAQ (reference sequence). The CDR3 region has the DNA TGTGCCAGCAGACAGGGGGGTAGGGAGGAAGGCTACACCTTC. This gives the protein CASRQGGREEGYTF.

This clone occurred a few times. The rearrangement joins TRBV6-5 to TRBJ1-1, with a possible D match to TRBD1 (6 bases). The V end lost 7 bases, the J end lost 1 base, and 16 bases lay between the germline ends. Germline V CDR1 and CDR2: MNHEY, SVGAGI. This CDR3 has 15 amino acids. CDR3 bases: TGTGCCAGCAACCCTTTGGGGGGGCCGAACACTGAAGCTTTCTTT. Encoded protein: CASNPLGGPNTEAFF.

This chain uses TRBV29-1 with TRBJ2-1; the match to TRBD2 covers 8 bases. The CDR3 is 14 amino acids. Germline V gene lookup returns CDR1 SQVTM and CDR2 ANQGSEA. With V trimmed by 2 bases and J by 7 bases, 7 bases remained unmatched. The CDR3 DNA reads as TGCAGCGTTGAACCGGCGGGGGGCTGGAATGAGCAGTTCTTC. Translating it yields CSVEPAGGWNEQFF.

This clone was seen once. V is TRBV7-6 and J is TRBJ1-1, with 7 bases identical to TRBD1. The germline CDR1 and CDR2 sequences are SGHVS and FNYEAQ. The CDR3 is 13 amino acids. The trim removed 8 bases at V and 7 bases at J, leaving 10 bases unmatched. CDR3 sequence reads: CASRSGTENEAFF. The CDR3 DNA follows: TGTGCCAGCCGATCAGGGACAGAAAATGAAGCTTTCTTT.

The rearrangement links TRBV27 to TRBJ1-1, with unresolved D. V was shortened by 0 bases and J by 5 bases, with 10 bases between the two germline ends. In germline, CDR1 is MNHEY, CDR2 SMNVEV (reference sequence). The CDR3 is 14 amino acids. The CDR3 protein is CASSLSGFWTEAFF. CDR3 DNA: TGTGCCAGCAGTTTATCAGGGTTTTGGACTGAAGCTTTCTTT.

The chain joins TRBV15 to TRBJ2-2, with 9 positions matching TRBD2. CDR3 length equals 17 residues. Germline values: CDR1 LNHNV, CDR2 YYDKDF (reference sequence). V gave up 3 bases and J gave up 6 bases; unmatched junction bases: 11. The DNA for the CDR3 is TGTGCCACCAGCAGCCTCGATGTGGCGGGGGGGCCCGGGGAGCTGTTTTTT. Protein product: CATSSLDVAGGPGELFF.

The rearrangement uses TRBV19 and TRBJ1-1; D call uncertain. CDR1 and CDR2 from the germline V gene are LNHDA and SQIVND (reference sequence). CDR3 length equals 12 residues. Trimming took 5 bases from V and 0 from J, leaving 4 bases between them. CDR3 amino acids: CASSHLNTEAFF. CDR3 DNA: TGTGCCAGTAGTCACTTGAACACTGAAGCTTTCTTT.

The chain is built from TRBV29-1 and TRBJ1-2, with D unresolved. The CDR3 has 14 residues. V was clipped by 4 bases and J by 1 base, with 13 bases between them. Germline lookup yields CDR1 SQVTM and CDR2 ANQGSEA. CDR3 sequence (DNA): TGCAGCGTTGTGGGGAACAGTCTTAACTATGGCTACACCTTC. This encodes CSVVGNSLNYGYTF.

The chain recombines TRBV2 with TRBJ2-5; 9 bases are shared with TRBD1. The J segment lost 2 bases and the V segment lost 0 bases, leaving 7 bases of the junction unmatched. CDR1 is SNHLY, CDR2 FYNNEI, per germline. CDR3 size: 17 residues. The CDR3 sequence: CASSEAGQGGWQETQYF. The DNA for the CDR3 is TGTGCCAGCAGTGAAGCGGGACAGGGAGGGTGGCAAGAGACCCAGTACTTC.

This CDR3 reads CASSLSAIRGGPYEQYF. CDR3 bases: TGTGCCAGCAGTTTATCGGCGATTCGCGGGGGACCATACGAGCAGTACTTC. The chain is built from TRBV28 and TRBJ2-7, with 7 bases matching TRBD2. Looked up from germline, CDR1 is MDHEN and CDR2 is SYDVKM. Trimming at V came to 1 base and at J to 4 bases, leaving 13 bases not matched to a gene. CDR3 length: 17 residues.

The rearrangement links TRBV2 to TRBJ1-1; D is uncertain. Trimming pared 3 bases from V and 3 bases from J, leaving 11 bases between. In germline, CDR1 is SNHLY, CDR2 FYNNEI. The CDR3 loop spans 14 amino acids. CDR3 loop: CASSDWTLDTEAFF. Here the CDR3 DNA reads TGTGCCAGCAGTGATTGGACCCTGGACACTGAAGCTTTCTTT.

The CDR3 region is CASSQGLGEAFF. The CDR3 DNA sequence: TGTGCCAGCAGCCAGGGGCTGGGAGAAGCTTTCTTT. J is TRBJ1-1 and V is TRBV25-1, with D possibly matching TRBD1 (6 bases). Germline CDR1 reads MGHDK; CDR2 reads SYGVNS. V shed 6 bases and J shed 8 bases, with 13 bases lying between them. The CDR3 runs 12 residues.

The chain is built from TRBV21-1 and TRBJ2-2; the tabulated D call, TRBD1, remains unverified against the DNA. TRBV21-1 is designated a pseudogene. This CDR3 is 15 amino acids long. The CDR3 region has the DNA TGTGGCAAAGTAGGCAGGGGGGTTAACACCGGGGAGCTGTTTTTT. It translates to CGKVGRGVNTGELFF.

A remark on this clone: Other DNA sequences within the sample encode an identical CDR3. This sequence joins TRBV27 and TRBJ1-5; unclear D gene. The CDR3 runs 13 residues. V dropped 0 bases and J dropped 4 bases, with 4 bases sitting between them. Germline-derived CDR1 and CDR2 are MNHEY and SMNVEV (reference sequence). The CDR3 DNA is TGTGCCAGCAGTTTATCTGTGAATCAGCCCCAGCATTTT. This gives the protein CASSLSVNQPQHF.

V usage is TRBV9 and J usage is TRBJ1-2, with TRBD1 matching 10 bases. Germline CDR1 is SGDLS and CDR2 is YYNGEE. V shed 3 bases and J 4 bases; nucleotides not matched to a gene: 6. CDR3 length: 15 amino acids. The CDR3 loop reads CASSGQGAHPYGYTF. The CDR3, as DNA: TGTGCCAGCAGCGGACAGGGGGCCCACCCCTATGGCTACACCTTC.

The chain has TRBV5-4 and TRBJ1-5; D might be TRBD1 (5 bases). This CDR3 comprises 13 residues. The V gene lost 9 bases and the J gene lost 5 bases, with 15 bases spanning the gap. Germline loops: CDR1 SGHNT, CDR2 YYREEE (reference sequence). The CDR3 DNA follows: TGTGCCACCAACGACCAGGGCGATCAGCCCCAGCATTTT. Translation gives CATNDQGDQPQHF.

The CDR3 DNA sequence: TGTGCCAGCAGTTCCGGACTAGCGGGGGGCGGTGTATCCCAAGAGACCCAGTACTTC. This encodes CASSSGLAGGGVSQETQYF. This chain uses TRBV5-4 with TRBJ2-5; TRBD2 aligns across 14 bases. This CDR3 has 19 amino acids. Per germline, CDR1 SGHNT and CDR2 YYREEE (reference sequence). The junction had 13 bases not matched to a gene; V was cut back by 5 bases and J by 1 base.

V is TRBV27 and J is TRBJ2-7, with 8 bases lining up with TRBD1. V shed 2 bases and J 5 bases; nucleotides not matched to a gene: 5. The CDR3 sequence is 14 residues long. CDR1 and CDR2 (germline): MNHEY, SMNVEV (reference sequence). The CDR3 loop reads CASSLAGGANEQYF. The CDR3 DNA follows: TGTGCCAGCAGTTTAGCAGGGGGCGCGAACGAGCAGTACTTC.

The chain joins TRBV7-9 to TRBJ2-1; D is uncertain. This CDR3 spans 16 amino acids. Trimming shortened V by 0 bases and J by 0 bases, and 9 bases separated the two germline ends. The germline CDR1 and CDR2 sequences are SEHNR and FQNEAQ (reference sequence). This chain's CDR3 is CASSLALAGSYNEQFF. The CDR3 DNA reads as TGTGCCAGCAGCTTAGCGCTGGCAGGCTCCTACAATGAGCAGTTCTTC.

CDR3 coding DNA: TGTGCCAGCAGTTCGGGACTAGCGGGGGGGCTCGGCACAGATACGCAGTATTTT. Protein product: CASSSGLAGGLGTDTQYF. The chain uses TRBV27 and TRBJ2-3, with TRBD2 matching 16 bases. After removal of 4 bases from V and 1 base from J, the junction contained 5 bases not matched to a gene. CDR3 length: 18 amino acids. Germline lookup yields CDR1 MNHEY and CDR2 SMNVEV (reference sequence).

This clone appeared once. The rearrangement joins TRBV2 to TRBJ2-7; a possible D gene is TRBD1 (5 bases). This CDR3 comprises 12 residues. The V and J ends lost 8 bases and 2 bases respectively, with 10 bases between them. Germline values: CDR1 SNHLY, CDR2 FYNNEI. The DNA for the CDR3 is TGTGCCAGCGAGGACATTACCTACGAGCAGTACTTC. Protein product: CASEDITYEQYF.

The rearrangement joins TRBV20-1 to TRBJ1-1, with no clear D. Germline V CDR1 and CDR2: DFQATT, SNEGSKA (reference sequence). Trimming pared 0 bases from V and 6 bases from J, leaving 5 bases between. This CDR3 contains 11 residues. CDR3 sequence reads: CSARDGAEAFF. The CDR3 bases are TGCAGTGCTAGAGATGGGGCTGAAGCTTTCTTT.

The chain carries TRBV11-1 and TRBJ2-7; D unclear. Trimming pared 5 bases from V and 5 bases from J, leaving 10 bases between. The germline gives CDR1 SGHAT, CDR2 FQDESV (reference sequence). The CDR3 has 12 amino acids. This chain's CDR3 is CASSPNIDEQYF. The CDR3 DNA sequence: TGTGCCAGCAGCCCGAACATTGACGAGCAGTACTTC.

This rearrangement joins TRBV28 to TRBJ1-5; 8 bases fit TRBD1. The CDR3 is 14 residues long. Germline loops: CDR1 MDHEN, CDR2 SYDVKM. V shed 6 bases, J shed 2 bases, and the junction held 3 bases outside the gene matches. CDR3 in amino acids: CASSLTGGNQPQHF. The CDR3 nucleotides are TGTGCCAGCAGCCTGACAGGGGGCAATCAGCCCCAGCATTTT.

The rearrangement joins TRBV2 to TRBJ1-2; 9 bases match TRBD1. Per germline, CDR1 SNHLY and CDR2 FYNNEI. With V trimmed by 2 bases and J by 4 bases, 8 bases remained unmatched. This CDR3 region has 16 residues. The CDR3 here is CASSEFYGGQGYGYTF. The CDR3 DNA follows: TGTGCCAGCAGTGAATTTTATGGGGGACAGGGCTATGGCTACACCTTC.